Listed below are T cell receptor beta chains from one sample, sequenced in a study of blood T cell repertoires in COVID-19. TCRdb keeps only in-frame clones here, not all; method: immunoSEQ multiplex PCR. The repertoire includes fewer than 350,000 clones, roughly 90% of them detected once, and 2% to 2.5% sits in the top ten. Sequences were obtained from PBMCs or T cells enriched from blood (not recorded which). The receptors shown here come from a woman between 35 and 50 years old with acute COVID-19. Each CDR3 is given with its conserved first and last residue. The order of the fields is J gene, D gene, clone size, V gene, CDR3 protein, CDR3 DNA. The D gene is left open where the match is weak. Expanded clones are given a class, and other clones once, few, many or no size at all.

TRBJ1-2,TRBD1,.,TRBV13,CASSLVPQGAYGYTF,TGTGCCAGCAGCTTAGTCCCCCAGGGGGCCTATGGCTACACCTTC
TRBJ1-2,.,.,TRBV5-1,CASSSTSGTIYTF,TGCGCCAGCAGTTCAACATCGGGGACTATTTACACCTTC
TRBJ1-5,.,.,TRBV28,CASSTPRRGNQPQHF,TGTGCCAGCAGTACACCAAGGAGGGGCAATCAGCCCCAGCATTTT
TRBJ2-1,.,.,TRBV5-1,CASSLLASPNEQFF,TGCGCCAGCAGCTTGTTGGCTAGCCCCAATGAGCAGTTCTTC
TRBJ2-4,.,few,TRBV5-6,CASSQANLGKNIQYF,TGTGCCAGCAGCCAAGCAAATCTCGGCAAAAACATTCAGTACTTC
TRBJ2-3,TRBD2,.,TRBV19,CASSIIGGGLAGAPDTQYF,TGTGCCAGTAGTATAATCGGGGGGGGATTAGCGGGAGCACCCGATACGCAGTATTTT
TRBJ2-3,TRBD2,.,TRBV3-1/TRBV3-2,CASSQEFLAGVGTDTQYF,TGTGCCAGCAGCCAAGAATTCTTAGCGGGAGTTGGCACAGATACGCAGTATTTT
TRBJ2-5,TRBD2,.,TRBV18,CASSPKTSGEKETQYF,TGTGCCAGCTCACCCAAGACTAGCGGGGAAAAAGAGACCCAGTACTTC
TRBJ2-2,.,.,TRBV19,CASNPRWANTGELFF,TGTGCCAGTAACCCTCGCTGGGCCAACACCGGGGAGCTGTTTTTT
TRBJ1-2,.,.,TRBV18,CASSSVSLNYGYTF,TGTGCCAGCTCATCCGTAAGCCTTAACTATGGCTACACCTTC
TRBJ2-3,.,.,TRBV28,CASSLSGLGRTDTQYF,TGTGCCAGCAGCTTGTCCGGACTTGGGCGCACAGATACGCAGTATTTT
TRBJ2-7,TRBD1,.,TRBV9,CASSVGPRTGAYEQYF,TGTGCCAGCAGCGTAGGCCCTAGGACAGGGGCTTACGAGCAGTACTTC
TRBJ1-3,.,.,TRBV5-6,CASSKGPVAKGNTIYF,TGTGCCAGCAGCAAGGGGCCCGTTGCGAAGGGAAACACCATATATTTT
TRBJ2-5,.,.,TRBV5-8,CASSLGHKQETQYF,TGTGCCAGCAGCTTGGGGCATAAACAAGAGACCCAGTACTTC
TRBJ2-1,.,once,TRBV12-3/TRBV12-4,CASSLGSLGQFF,TGTGCCAGCAGTCTAGGATCCCTCGGGCAGTTCTTC
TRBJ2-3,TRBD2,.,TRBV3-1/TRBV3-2,CASSQTLRTSGPTDTQYF,TGTGCCAGCAGCCAAACCCTCAGGACTAGCGGACCCACAGATACGCAGTATTTT
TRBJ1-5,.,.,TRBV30,CAWSRGGFSNQPQHF,TGTGCCTGGAGCCGGGGAGGTTTTAGCAATCAGCCCCAGCATTTT
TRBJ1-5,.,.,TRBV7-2,CASSPGGNQPQHF,TGTGCCAGCAGCCCCGGGGGCAATCAGCCCCAGCATTTT
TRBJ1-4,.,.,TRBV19,CASRAPGHRNEKLFF,TGTGCCAGTAGGGCTCCGGGACACCGCAATGAAAAACTGTTTTTT
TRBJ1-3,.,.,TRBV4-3,CASSQAGSPISGNTIYF,TGCGCCAGCAGCCAAGCCGGGAGCCCAATCTCTGGAAACACCATATATTTT
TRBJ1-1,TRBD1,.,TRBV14,CASSRSGTGYTEAFF,TGTGCCAGCAGCCGGTCCGGGACAGGGTACACTGAAGCTTTCTTT
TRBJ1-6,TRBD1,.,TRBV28,CASTSQGQGYNSPLHF,TGTGCCAGCACCTCCCAAGGACAGGGGTATAATTCACCCCTCCACTTT
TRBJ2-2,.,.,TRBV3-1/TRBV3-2,CASSQVYQGPGELFF,TGTGCCAGCAGCCAAGTTTATCAGGGTCCCGGGGAGCTGTTTTTT
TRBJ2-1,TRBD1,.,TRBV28,CASRGPSGDRGSNEQFF,TGTGCCAGCAGGGGCCCTTCTGGGGACAGGGGCAGCAATGAGCAGTTCTTC
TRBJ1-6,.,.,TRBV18,CASSRSSDSPLHF,TGTGCCAGCTCACGTAGTTCGGATTCACCCCTCCACTTT
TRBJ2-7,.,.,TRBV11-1,CASSPGLLKTPQYF,TGTGCCAGCAGCCCGGGACTCCTAAAAACCCCACAGTACTTC
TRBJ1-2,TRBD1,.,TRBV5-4,CASSSHTQGVYGYTF,TGTGCCAGCAGCTCCCACACACAGGGGGTCTATGGCTACACCTTC